Listed here are 5 T cell receptor beta chains from one sample, sequenced in a study of shared clonotypes between healthy human individuals. Here immunoSEQ multiplex PCR was the method, and the copy in TCRdb shows in-frame clones only, minus some. The sample includes roughly 2,500,000 clones, more than 85% seen only once; the top ten take about 0.38%. The sample consisted of naive CD4+ T cells from PBMCs. As to subset: CD45RA+ positively selected. Receptors were obtained from a man aged 18 to 29 in good health. Some clones in this sample may be carry-over from other donors' samples.

DNA for the CDR3: TGTGCCAGCAGTAACCACTATGGCTACACCTTC. As protein: CASSNHYGYTF. V is TRBV6-1 and J is TRBJ1-2; D gene unclear. Germline values: CDR1 MNHNS, CDR2 SASEGT. V was cut by 5 bases and J by 3 bases, with 4 bases left in between. The CDR3 sequence is 11 residues long.

The chain uses TRBV6-6 and TRBJ2-7; D remains ambiguous. CDR1 and CDR2 (germline): MNHNY, SVGAGI (reference sequence). Between the trimmed V and J ends, which lost 0 bases and 3 bases, there was a span of 6 bases. This CDR3 is 13 amino acids long. The CDR3 DNA is TGTGCCAGCAGTTACTCGATTTACTACGAGCAGTACTTC. It specifies CASSYSIYYEQYF.

The chain has TRBV7-9 and TRBJ1-1, with 8 bases aligning to TRBD1. J was trimmed by 2 bases and V by 2 bases; bases with no gene match: 4. The germline CDR1 and CDR2 sequences are SEHNR and FQNEAQ (reference sequence). The CDR3 consists of 15 residues. In nucleotides, the CDR3 is TGTGCCAGCAGCTTATCAGGGGGCGGAAACACTGAAGCTTTCTTT. This encodes CASSLSGGGNTEAFF.

The chain's CDR3 is CASSVDRERTDTQYF. DNA for the CDR3: TGTGCCAGCAGTGTTGACAGGGAGCGCACAGATACGCAGTATTTT. The chain is built from TRBV2 and TRBJ2-3; the match to TRBD1 covers 7 bases. Unmatched junction bases numbered 5, after V lost 4 bases and J lost 1 base. Germline V gene lookup returns CDR1 SNHLY and CDR2 FYNNEI. The length of the CDR3 is 15 residues.

Remarks on this clone: The germline gene is not matched at one end of the junction; a read error may be the cause. This chain joins TRBV30 and TRBJ1-6, with D hard to call. Germline V gives CDR1 GTSNPN, CDR2 SVGIG (reference sequence). The CDR3 extends over 14 amino acids. In DNA form, the CDR3 reads TGTGCCTGGAGTGTAACCTCCCATAATTCACCCCTCCACTTT. It is translated as CAWSVTSHNSPLHF.